This T cell receptor (beta chain) came from a study of control samples from healthy donors and cancer patients. Only in-frame clones appear in the TCRdb table, and some are missing; sequencing was by immunoSEQ multiplex PCR. The table includes 120,000 or so clones, 89% detected once. CDR3 length: 14 amino acids. Losses at the gene ends were 4 bases for V and 4 bases for J; bases not matched to a gene: 3. Germline CDR1 and CDR2: LGHDT and YNNKEL (reference sequence). The J gene is TRBJ2-2, the V gene TRBV3-1 (or the pseudogene TRBV3-2), with 7 bases that match TRBD1. The sequenced sample consisted of blood. The TCR comes from a man between 45 and 60 years old in good health. In DNA, the CDR3 is TGTGCCAGCAGCCCTCGACAGGGCACCGGGGAGCTGTTTTTT. It translates to CASSPRQGTGELFF.